This TCR beta chain originates from a study of neurological immune-mediated disorders. Points from the study as a whole: The expanded clones of different subjects shared no CDR3 amino acid sequences (suggesting private repertoires in all groups).

Synthesis of cDNA used 5'RACE (with 10-nucleotide random UMIs). A single record per CDR3 protein comes from TCRdb applying MiXCR to the 5' RACE reads. In the table there are about 59,000 distinct CDR3 sequences, about 24% of which are singletons. Specified time point: technical triplicate 2. Stored at -80 C, 2 million PBMCs were the source of the unsorted libraries. This clonotype came up many times. No antigen is known for it. Sequenced sample: PBMCs. The TCR sequence derives from a man aged 55 to 70 with HTLV-1-associated myelopathy (HAM/TSP).

CDR3 amino acids: CASSQDATGAGYGYTF. The CDR3 DNA reads as TGTGCCAGCAGCCAAGATGCGACAGGGGCGGGCTATGGCTACACCTTC. The rearrangement joins TRBV4-2 to TRBJ1-2, with 8 bases that match TRBD1. The V gene end was trimmed by 0 bases and the J gene end by 4 bases; junction bases not matched to a gene: 7. Germline values: CDR1 LGHNA, CDR2 YNFKEQ. The CDR3 is 16 amino acids.